This TCR beta chain was retrieved from a study of siplizumab effects on memory and regulatory T cells. In a few donor pairs, unstimulated naive, memory, effector memory and TEMRA subsets were sequenced. Profiled with immunoSEQ multiplex PCR; TCRdb holds only in-frame clones, not every one. The profile covers 50,000 to 75,000 clones, with around 80% appearing a single time and approximately 0.4% taken by the ten largest. Study-level points and caveats: Unstimulated naive T cells seemed to show more diversity than memory cells did, and they also seemed to be among the major contributors to the alloresponse. Researchers did not confirm the suppressive function of proliferating Tregs from siplizumab cultures.

V gave up 3 bases and J gave up 5 bases, with 13 bases separating them. The CDR3 consists of 14 residues. Germline V CDR1 and CDR2: LNHNV, YYDKDF (reference sequence). This clone was counted once. Its specificity is not known. Sequencing was carried out using memory CD4+ T cells sorted from blood. The sequence was obtained from a human donor in good health. This chain connects TRBV15 to TRBJ2-5; tentative D call: TRBD2 (5 bases). The CDR3 spells CATSRDARVETQYF. The CDR3 DNA reads TGTGCCACCAGCAGGGACGCGCGGGTTGAGACCCAGTACTTC.